Each of the 20 T cell receptor beta chains below was sequenced from the same sample in a study of blood T cell repertoires in COVID-19. The assay was immunoSEQ multiplex PCR, and TCRdb's table has in-frame clones only and misses some. The table lists hundreds of thousands of clones, approximately 83% of them singletons. Sequenced: PBMCs or T cells enriched from blood (not recorded which). These receptors all stem from a woman aged 40 to 49 with acute COVID-19.

This chain joins TRBV12-3 or TRBV12-4 and TRBJ1-1; no clear D gene. The V gene lost 4 bases and the J gene lost 3 bases, with 9 bases spanning the gap. The CDR3 is made up of 13 amino acids. The DNA for the CDR3 is TGTGCCAGCAGTTCCGAGGGATACACTGAAGCTTTCTTT. Amino acid sequence: CASSSEGYTEAFF.

The J gene is TRBJ1-1, the V gene TRBV28; maybe TRBD1 (5 bases). The CDR3 runs 15 residues. Germline V gene lookup returns CDR1 MDHEN and CDR2 SYDVKM. Trimming removed 3 bases from V and 7 bases from J, with 18 bases in between. The CDR3: CASSFEPGPSGEAFF. CDR3 coding DNA: TGTGCCAGCAGTTTTGAGCCAGGGCCGTCGGGTGAAGCTTTCTTT.

The chain recombines TRBV3-1 (or the pseudogene TRBV3-2) with TRBJ2-2, with a weak D call TRBD2 (6 bases). V was pared by 0 bases and J by 6 bases, with 11 bases between. Looked up from germline, CDR1 is LGHDT and CDR2 is YNNKEL (reference sequence). The CDR3 runs to 15 residues. The CDR3 coding sequence is TGTGCCAGCAGCCAAGATTTTAGCGGATCCGGGGAGCTGTTTTTT. It yields the protein CASSQDFSGSGELFF.

This chain links TRBV19 with TRBJ1-2, with D perhaps matching TRBD1 (5 bases). Germline CDR1 and CDR2: LNHDA and SQIVND (reference sequence). The V end was cut by 4 bases, the J end by 2 bases, with 5 bases between. This CDR3 is built from 12 residues. In DNA, the CDR3 is TGTGCCAGTAGTAACAGGAACTATGGCTACACCTTC. It translates to CASSNRNYGYTF.

The genes are TRBV6-5 and TRBJ2-7; a possible D gene is TRBD2 (6 bases). V was cut by 5 bases and J by 2 bases, with 13 bases left in between. The CDR3 loop spans 14 amino acids. Germline values: CDR1 MNHEY, CDR2 SVGAGI. CDR3 loop: CASSNPGLPYEQYF. The CDR3 nucleotides read TGTGCCAGCAGTAACCCGGGACTCCCCTACGAGCAGTACTTC.

The chain carries TRBV15 and TRBJ1-1; D might be TRBD1 (6 bases). The V and J ends lost 6 bases and 3 bases respectively, with 11 bases between them. Germline CDR1 LNHNV, CDR2 YYDKDF (reference sequence). This CDR3 region has 13 residues. The DNA for the CDR3 is TGTGCCACCAGAAGGGACATTTACACTGAAGCTTTCTTT. Its protein is CATRRDIYTEAFF.

The chain carries TRBV2 and TRBJ2-4; a possible D gene is TRBD2 (5 bases). Germline V gene sequence: CDR1 SNHLY, CDR2 FYNNEI. The V and J ends lost 8 bases and 3 bases respectively, with 8 bases between them. The CDR3 runs 12 residues. CDR3 protein: CASREFKNIQYF. The CDR3 DNA sequence: TGTGCCAGCCGGGAATTCAAAAACATTCAGTACTTC.

The gene calls are TRBV6-5 and TRBJ1-2; D is uncertain. Germline V gene data show CDR1 as MNHEY and CDR2 as SVGAGI. With 8 bases removed from V and 4 bases from J, the gap between germline ends came to 5 bases. This CDR3 contains 10 residues. CDR3 nucleotide sequence: TGTGCCAGCTTCAGCTATGGCTACACCTTC. This encodes CASFSYGYTF.

The V gene is TRBV20-1, the J gene TRBJ2-1; tentatively, D is TRBD1 (6 bases). Germline V CDR1 and CDR2: DFQATT, SNEGSKA (reference sequence). V was trimmed by 3 bases and J by 9 bases, leaving 12 bases between them. This CDR3 has 12 residues. The CDR3 bases are TGCAGTGCTAGTAGACAGGTCACTGAGCAGTTCTTC. Translation gives CSASRQVTEQFF.

V gene TRBV2 combines with J gene TRBJ1-4; D might be TRBD1 (6 bases). The germline CDR1 and CDR2 sequences are SNHLY and FYNNEI. The CDR3 length is 14 residues. With 6 bases removed from V and 6 bases from J, the gap between germline ends came to 14 bases. The DNA of the CDR3 is TGTGCCAGCAGGCTACAGGGAATGGATGAAAAACTGTTTTTT. As protein: CASRLQGMDEKLFF.

The rearrangement uses TRBV6-5 and TRBJ1-4, with D perhaps TRBD1 (5 bases). The CDR3 runs to 13 residues. Trimming pared 6 bases from V and 0 bases from J, leaving 5 bases between. From germline, CDR1 is MNHEY and CDR2 SVGAGI. The CDR3 DNA is TGTGCCAGCAGGGGGCCAACTAATGAAAAACTGTTTTTT. This translates into CASRGPTNEKLFF.

The rearrangement uses TRBV11-3 and TRBJ1-6; 7 bases line up with TRBD1. The CDR3 has 15 residues. Germline loops: CDR1 SGHNT, CDR2 YENEEA. Trimming cost V 2 bases and J 8 bases; bases outside gene matches: 6. CDR3: CASSLRDTGDSPLHF. DNA of the CDR3: TGTGCCAGCAGCTTAAGGGACACAGGGGATTCACCCCTCCACTTT.

The table lists this clone with many counts. The chain carries TRBV6-5 and TRBJ2-7; 7 positions match TRBD1. The germline CDR1 and CDR2 sequences are MNHEY and SVGAGI. The ends lost 7 bases at V and 0 bases at J; junction bases unmatched: 6. CDR3 size: 14 residues. The CDR3 protein is CASTNRGISYEQYF. CDR3 nucleotides: TGTGCCAGCACCAACAGGGGTATCTCCTACGAGCAGTACTTC.

The V call is TRBV4-2, the J call TRBJ2-3; TRBD1 matches at 8 bases. Germline V gene data show CDR1 as LGHNA and CDR2 as YNFKEQ. V lost 0 bases, J lost 4 bases, and 12 bases stayed unmatched. This CDR3 has 18 residues. DNA of the CDR3: TGTGCCAGCAGCCAAGAGGTCGTAGGACAGGGCGTGGCAGATACGCAGTATTTT. Translated, it gives CASSQEVVGQGVADTQYF.

The V and J genes are TRBV6-5 and TRBJ1-5, with D maybe TRBD1 (5 bases). The CDR3 is 15 amino acids. Germline values: CDR1 MNHEY, CDR2 SVGAGI. V shed 3 bases and J shed 1 base, with 10 bases lying between them. The CDR3 DNA follows: TGTGCCAGCAGTTATCGTGGGGGGAGCAATCAGCCCCAGCATTTT. Amino acids: CASSYRGGSNQPQHF.

The chain carries TRBV19 and TRBJ1-4; 8 nucleotides match TRBD1. The germline V gene has CDR1 LNHDA and CDR2 SQIVND (reference sequence). The V and J ends lost 7 bases and 8 bases, in that order; junction bases with no gene match: 6. The CDR3 is 13 amino acids. CDR3 DNA sequence: TGTGCCAGTAATGACAGGGGATTCGAAAAACTGTTTTTT. Its translation: CASNDRGFEKLFF.

The rearrangement joins TRBV19 to TRBJ2-3, with 8 bases lining up with TRBD2. In germline, CDR1 is LNHDA, CDR2 SQIVND (reference sequence). The CDR3 loop spans 14 amino acids. V dropped 3 bases and J dropped 4; count of bases not matched to a gene: 3. CDR3 loop: CASSIGRASDTQYF. The CDR3 region has the DNA TGTGCCAGTAGTATCGGGAGGGCATCAGATACGCAGTATTTT.

Of note for this clone: Distinct nucleotide sequences in the sample also encode this CDR3. The chain employs TRBV18 and TRBJ2-7, with D hard to call. V was cut by 3 bases and J by 4 bases, with 10 bases left in between. The V gene's germline CDR1 is KGHSH and CDR2 LQKENI. The CDR3 runs to 13 residues. CDR3 DNA: TGTGCCAGCTCACCCTCGGGTCGGTACGAGCAGTACTTC. It yields the protein CASSPSGRYEQYF.

This chain links TRBV6-5 with TRBJ1-6; a weak D match, TRBD1 (5 bases). Trimming cost V 0 bases and J 4 bases, with 10 bases left between them. This CDR3 comprises 16 residues. Germline V gives CDR1 MNHEY, CDR2 SVGAGI. The DNA of the CDR3 is TGTGCCAGCAGTTACTCCCATGGGGGGTATAATTCACCCCTCCACTTT. This sequence encodes CASSYSHGGYNSPLHF.

The chain carries TRBV3-1 (or the pseudogene TRBV3-2) and TRBJ2-3, with D maybe TRBD2 (6 bases). V lost 0 bases to trimming and J lost 4 bases, with 17 bases between them. The CDR3 runs to 17 residues. The germline gives CDR1 LGHDT, CDR2 YNNKEL (reference sequence). DNA for the CDR3: TGTGCCAGCAGCCAAGATCCGGGGGAGGAGGATGCAGATACGCAGTATTTT. Its translation: CASSQDPGEEDADTQYF.